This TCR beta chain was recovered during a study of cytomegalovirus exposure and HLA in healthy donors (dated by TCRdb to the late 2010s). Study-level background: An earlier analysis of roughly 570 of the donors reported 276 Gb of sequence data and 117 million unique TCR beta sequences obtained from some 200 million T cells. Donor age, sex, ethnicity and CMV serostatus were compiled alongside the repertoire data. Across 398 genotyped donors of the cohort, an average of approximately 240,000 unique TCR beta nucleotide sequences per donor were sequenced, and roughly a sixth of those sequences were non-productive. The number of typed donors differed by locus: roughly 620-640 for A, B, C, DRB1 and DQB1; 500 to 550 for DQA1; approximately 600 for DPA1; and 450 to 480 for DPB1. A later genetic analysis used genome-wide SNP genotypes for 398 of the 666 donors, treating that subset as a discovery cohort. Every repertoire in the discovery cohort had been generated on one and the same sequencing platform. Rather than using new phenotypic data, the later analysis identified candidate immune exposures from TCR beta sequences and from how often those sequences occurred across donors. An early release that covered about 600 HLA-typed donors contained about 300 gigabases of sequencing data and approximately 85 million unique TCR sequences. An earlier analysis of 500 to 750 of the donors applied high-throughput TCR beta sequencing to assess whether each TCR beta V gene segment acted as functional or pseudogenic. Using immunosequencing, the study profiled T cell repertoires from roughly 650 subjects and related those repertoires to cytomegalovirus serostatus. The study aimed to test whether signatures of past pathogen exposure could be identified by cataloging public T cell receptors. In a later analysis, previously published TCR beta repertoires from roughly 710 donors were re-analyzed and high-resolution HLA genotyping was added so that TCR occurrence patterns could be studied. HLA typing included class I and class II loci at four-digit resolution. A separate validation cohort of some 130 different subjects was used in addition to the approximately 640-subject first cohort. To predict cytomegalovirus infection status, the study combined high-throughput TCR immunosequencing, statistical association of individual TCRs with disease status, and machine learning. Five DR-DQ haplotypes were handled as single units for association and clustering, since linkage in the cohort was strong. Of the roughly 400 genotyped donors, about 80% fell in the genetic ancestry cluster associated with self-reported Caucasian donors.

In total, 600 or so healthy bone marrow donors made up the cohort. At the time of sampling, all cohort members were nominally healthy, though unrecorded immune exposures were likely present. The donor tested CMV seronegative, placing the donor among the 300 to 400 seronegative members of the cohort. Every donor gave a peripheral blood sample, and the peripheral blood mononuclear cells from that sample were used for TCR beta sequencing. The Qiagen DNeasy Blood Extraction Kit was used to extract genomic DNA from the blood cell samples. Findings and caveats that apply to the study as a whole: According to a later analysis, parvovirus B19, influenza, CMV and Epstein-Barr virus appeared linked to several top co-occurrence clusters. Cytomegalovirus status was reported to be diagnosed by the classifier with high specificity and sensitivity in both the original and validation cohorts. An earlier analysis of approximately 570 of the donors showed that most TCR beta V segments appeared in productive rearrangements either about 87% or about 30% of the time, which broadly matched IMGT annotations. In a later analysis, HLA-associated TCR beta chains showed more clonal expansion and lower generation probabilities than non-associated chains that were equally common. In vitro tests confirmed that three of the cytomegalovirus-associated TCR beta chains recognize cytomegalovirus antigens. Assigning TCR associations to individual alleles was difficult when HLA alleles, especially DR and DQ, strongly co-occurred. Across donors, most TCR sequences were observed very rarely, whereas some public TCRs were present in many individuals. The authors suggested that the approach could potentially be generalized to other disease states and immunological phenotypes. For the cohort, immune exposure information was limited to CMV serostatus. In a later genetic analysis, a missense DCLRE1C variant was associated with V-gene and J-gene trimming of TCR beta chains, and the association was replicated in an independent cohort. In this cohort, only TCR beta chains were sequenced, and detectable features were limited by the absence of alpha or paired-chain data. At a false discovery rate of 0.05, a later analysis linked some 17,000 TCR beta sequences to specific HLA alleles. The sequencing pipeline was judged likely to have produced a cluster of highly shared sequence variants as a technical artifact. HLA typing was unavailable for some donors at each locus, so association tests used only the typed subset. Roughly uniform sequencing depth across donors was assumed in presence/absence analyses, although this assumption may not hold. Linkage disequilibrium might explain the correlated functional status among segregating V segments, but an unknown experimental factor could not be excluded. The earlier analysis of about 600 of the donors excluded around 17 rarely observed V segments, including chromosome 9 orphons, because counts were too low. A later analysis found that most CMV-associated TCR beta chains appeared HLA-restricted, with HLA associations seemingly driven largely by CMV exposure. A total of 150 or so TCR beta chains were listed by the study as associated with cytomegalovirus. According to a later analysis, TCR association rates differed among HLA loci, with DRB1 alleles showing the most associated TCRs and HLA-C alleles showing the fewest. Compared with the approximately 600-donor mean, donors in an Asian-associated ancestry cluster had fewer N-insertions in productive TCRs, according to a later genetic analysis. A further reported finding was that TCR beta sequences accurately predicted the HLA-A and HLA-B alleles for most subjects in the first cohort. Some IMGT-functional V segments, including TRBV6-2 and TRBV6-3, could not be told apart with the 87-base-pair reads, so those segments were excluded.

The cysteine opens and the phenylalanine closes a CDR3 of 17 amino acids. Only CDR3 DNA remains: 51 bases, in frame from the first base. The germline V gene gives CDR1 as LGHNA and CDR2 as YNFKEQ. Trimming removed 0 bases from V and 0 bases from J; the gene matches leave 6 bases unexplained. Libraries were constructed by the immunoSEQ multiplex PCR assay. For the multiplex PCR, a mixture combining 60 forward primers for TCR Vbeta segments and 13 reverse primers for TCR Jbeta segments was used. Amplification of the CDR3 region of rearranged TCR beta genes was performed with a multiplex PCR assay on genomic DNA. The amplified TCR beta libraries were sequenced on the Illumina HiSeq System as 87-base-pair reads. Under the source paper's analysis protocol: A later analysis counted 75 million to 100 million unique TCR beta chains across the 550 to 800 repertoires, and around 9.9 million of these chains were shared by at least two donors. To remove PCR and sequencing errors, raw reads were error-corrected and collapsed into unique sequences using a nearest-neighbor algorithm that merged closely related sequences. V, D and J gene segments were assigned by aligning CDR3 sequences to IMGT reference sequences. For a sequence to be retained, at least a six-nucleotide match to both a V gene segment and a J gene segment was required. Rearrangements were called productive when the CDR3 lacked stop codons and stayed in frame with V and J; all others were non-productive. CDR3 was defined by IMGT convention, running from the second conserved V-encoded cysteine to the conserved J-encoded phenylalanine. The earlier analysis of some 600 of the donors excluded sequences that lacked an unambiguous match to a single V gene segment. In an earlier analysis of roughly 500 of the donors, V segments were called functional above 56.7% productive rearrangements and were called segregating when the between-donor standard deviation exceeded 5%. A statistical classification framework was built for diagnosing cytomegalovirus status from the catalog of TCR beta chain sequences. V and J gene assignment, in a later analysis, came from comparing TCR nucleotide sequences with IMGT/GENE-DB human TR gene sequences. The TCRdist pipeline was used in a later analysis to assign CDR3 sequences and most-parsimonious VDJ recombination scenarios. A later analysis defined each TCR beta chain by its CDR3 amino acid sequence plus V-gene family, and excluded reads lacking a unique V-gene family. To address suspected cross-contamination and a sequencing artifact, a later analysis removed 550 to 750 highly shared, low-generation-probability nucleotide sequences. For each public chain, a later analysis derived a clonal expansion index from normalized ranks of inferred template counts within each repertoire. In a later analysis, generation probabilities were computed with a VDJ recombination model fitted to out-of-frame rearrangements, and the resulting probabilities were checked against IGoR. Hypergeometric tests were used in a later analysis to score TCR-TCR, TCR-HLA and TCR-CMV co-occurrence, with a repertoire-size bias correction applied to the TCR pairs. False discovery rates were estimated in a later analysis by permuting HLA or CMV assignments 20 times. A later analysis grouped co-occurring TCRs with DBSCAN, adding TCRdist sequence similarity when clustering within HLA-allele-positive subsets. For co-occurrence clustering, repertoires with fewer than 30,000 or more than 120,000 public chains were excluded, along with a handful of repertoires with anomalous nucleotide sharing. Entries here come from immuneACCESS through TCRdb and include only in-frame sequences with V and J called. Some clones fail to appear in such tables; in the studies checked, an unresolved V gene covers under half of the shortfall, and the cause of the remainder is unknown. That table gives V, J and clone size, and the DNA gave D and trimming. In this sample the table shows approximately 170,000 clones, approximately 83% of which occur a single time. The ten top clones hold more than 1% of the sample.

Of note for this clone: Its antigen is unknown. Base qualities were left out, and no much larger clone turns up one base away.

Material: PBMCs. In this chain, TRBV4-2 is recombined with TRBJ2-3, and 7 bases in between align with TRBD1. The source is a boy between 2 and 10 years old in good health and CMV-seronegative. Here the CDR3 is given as CASSQDRGQRSTDTQYF. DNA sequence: TGTGCCAGCAGCCAAGACCGGGGACAGAGAAGCACAGATACGCAGTATTTT.